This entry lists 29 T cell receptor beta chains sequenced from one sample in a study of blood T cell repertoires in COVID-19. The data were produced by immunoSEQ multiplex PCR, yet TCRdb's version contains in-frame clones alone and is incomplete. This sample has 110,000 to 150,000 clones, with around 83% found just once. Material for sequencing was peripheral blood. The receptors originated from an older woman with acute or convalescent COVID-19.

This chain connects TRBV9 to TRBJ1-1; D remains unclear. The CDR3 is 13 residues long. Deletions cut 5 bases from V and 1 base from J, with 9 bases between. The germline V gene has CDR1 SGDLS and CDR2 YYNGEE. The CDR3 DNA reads TGTGCCAGCAGTCCCAACGGGAACACTGAAGCTTTCTTT. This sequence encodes CASSPNGNTEAFF.

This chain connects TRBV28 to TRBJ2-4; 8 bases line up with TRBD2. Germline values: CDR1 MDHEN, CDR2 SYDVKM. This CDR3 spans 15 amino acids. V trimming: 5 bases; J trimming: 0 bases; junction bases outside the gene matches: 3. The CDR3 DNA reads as TGTGCCAGCAGTACTAGCGGTTTAGCCAAAAACATTCAGTACTTC. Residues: CASSTSGLAKNIQYF.

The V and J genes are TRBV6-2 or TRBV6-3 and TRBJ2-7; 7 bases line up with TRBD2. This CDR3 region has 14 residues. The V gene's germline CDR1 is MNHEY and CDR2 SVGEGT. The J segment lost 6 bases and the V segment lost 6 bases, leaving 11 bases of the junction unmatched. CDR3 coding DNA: TGTGCCAGCAGCTTCCCGGGAGGAGGGTCCGAGCAGTACTTC. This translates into CASSFPGGGSEQYF.

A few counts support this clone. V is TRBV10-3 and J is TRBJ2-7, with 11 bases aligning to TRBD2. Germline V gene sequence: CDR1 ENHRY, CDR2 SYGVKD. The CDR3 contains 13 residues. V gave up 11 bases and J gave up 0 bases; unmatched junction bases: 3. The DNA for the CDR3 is TGTGCCTCTAGCGGGGGGCCCTCCTACGAGCAGTACTTC. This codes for CASSGGPSYEQYF.

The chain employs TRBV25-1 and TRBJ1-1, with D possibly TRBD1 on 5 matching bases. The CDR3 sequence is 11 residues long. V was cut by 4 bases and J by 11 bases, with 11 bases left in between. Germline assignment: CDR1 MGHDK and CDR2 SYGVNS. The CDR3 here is CASSGGQPAFF. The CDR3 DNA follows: TGTGCCAGCAGTGGTGGACAACCGGCTTTCTTT.

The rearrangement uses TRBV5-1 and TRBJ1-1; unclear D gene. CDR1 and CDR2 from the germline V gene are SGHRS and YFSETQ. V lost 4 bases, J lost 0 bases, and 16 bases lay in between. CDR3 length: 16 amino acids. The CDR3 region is CASSRVGRGLNTEAFF. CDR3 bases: TGCGCCAGCAGCCGGGTCGGACGCGGGTTGAACACTGAAGCTTTCTTT.

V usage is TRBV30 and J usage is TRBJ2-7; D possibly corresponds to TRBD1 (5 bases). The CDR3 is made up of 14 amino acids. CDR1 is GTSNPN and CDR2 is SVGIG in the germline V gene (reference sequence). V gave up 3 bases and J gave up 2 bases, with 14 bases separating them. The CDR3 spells CAWSARQLAYEQYF. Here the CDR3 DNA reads TGTGCCTGGAGCGCTCGACAGTTAGCCTACGAGCAGTACTTC.

The DNA of the CDR3 is TGTGCCAGCAGCGTAGGTTCGCGGGGCCCCCTTTGGGGCAGCACAGATACGCAGTATTTT. Its protein is CASSVGSRGPLWGSTDTQYF. The gene calls are TRBV9 and TRBJ2-3; perhaps TRBD2 as D (6 bases). CDR1 and CDR2 from the germline V gene are SGDLS and YYNGEE. Trimming removed 0 bases from V and 0 bases from J, with 23 bases in between. There are 20 residues in the CDR3.

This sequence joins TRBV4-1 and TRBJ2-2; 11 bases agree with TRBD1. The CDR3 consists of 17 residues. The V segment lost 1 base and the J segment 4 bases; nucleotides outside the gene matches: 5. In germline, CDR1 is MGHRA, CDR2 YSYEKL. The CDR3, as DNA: TGCGCCAGCAGCCAAGGGACAGGGGGCGCCGGCACCGGGGAGCTGTTTTTT. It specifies CASSQGTGGAGTGELFF.

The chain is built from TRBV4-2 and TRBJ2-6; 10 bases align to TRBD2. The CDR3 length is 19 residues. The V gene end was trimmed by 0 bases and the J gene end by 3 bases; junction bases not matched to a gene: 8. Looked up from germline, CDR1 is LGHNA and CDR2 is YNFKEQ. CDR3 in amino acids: CASSQDGAGGRGGANVLTF. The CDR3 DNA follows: TGTGCCAGCAGCCAAGATGGAGCGGGGGGGCGGGGTGGGGCCAACGTCCTGACTTTC.

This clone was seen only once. The CDR3 here is CASSLTATGELFF. CDR3 DNA sequence: TGTGCCAGCAGCCTCACTGCCACCGGGGAGCTGTTTTTT. This rearrangement joins TRBV7-2 to TRBJ2-2; no clear D gene. Germline loops: CDR1 SGHTA, CDR2 FQGNSA. This CDR3 comprises 13 residues. Deletions cut 5 bases from V and 4 bases from J, with 8 bases between.

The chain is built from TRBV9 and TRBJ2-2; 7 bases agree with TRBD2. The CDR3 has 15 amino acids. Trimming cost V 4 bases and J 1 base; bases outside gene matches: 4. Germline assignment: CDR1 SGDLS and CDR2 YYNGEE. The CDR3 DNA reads TGTGCCAGCAGCTCACTAGCGCAGAACACCGGGGAGCTGTTTTTT. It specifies CASSSLAQNTGELFF.

Written as DNA, the CDR3 is TGTGCCAGCAGCTTAGATAGGATAGCCTTTTACGAGCAGTACTTC. Translation: CASSLDRIAFYEQYF. The gene calls are TRBV11-3 and TRBJ2-7; D remains ambiguous. CDR3 length: 15 amino acids. Trimming shortened V by 0 bases and J by 4 bases, and 13 bases separated the two germline ends. From germline, CDR1 is SGHNT and CDR2 YENEEA.

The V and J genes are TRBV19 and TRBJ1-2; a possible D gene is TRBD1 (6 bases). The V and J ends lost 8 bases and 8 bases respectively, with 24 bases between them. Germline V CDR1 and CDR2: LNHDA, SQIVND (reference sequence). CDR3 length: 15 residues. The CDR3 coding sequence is TGTGCCAGTCAGACATCAGGCGGGGGGGCGCTCGGCTACACCTTC. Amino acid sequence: CASQTSGGGALGYTF.

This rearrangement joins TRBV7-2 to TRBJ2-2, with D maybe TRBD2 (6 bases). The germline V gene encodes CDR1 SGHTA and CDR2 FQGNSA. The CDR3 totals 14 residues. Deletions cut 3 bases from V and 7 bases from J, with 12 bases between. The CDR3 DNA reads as TGTGCCAGCAGCTTCGGGACTGCTTTCGGGGAGCTGTTTTTT. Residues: CASSFGTAFGELFF.

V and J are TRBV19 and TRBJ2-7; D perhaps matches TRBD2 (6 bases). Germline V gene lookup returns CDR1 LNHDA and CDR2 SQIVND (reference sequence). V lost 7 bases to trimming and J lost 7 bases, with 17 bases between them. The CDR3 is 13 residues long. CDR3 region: CASMEGLHREQYF. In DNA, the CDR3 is TGTGCCAGTATGGAGGGCCTCCATCGGGAGCAGTACTTC.

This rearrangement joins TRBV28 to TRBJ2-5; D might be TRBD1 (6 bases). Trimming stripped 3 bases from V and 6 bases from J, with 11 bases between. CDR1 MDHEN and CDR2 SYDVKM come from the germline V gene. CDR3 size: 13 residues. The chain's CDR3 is CASSFGQFQTQYF. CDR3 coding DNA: TGTGCCAGCAGTTTTGGACAGTTTCAGACCCAGTACTTC. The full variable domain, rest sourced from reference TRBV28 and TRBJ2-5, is DVKVTQSSRYLVKRTGEKVFLECVQDMDHENMFWYRQDPGLGLRLIYFSYDVKMKEKGDIPEGYSVSREKKERFSLILESASTNQTSMYLCASSFGQFQTQYFGPGTRLLVL.

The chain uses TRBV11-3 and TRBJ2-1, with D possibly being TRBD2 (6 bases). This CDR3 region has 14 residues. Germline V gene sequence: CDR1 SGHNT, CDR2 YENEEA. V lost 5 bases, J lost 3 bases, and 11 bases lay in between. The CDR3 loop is CASSPGTLYNEQFF. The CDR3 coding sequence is TGTGCCAGCAGCCCCGGGACTCTCTACAATGAGCAGTTCTTC.

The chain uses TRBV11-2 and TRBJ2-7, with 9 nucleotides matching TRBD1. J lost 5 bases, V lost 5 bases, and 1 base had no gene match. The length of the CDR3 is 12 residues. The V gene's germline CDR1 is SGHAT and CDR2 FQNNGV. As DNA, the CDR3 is TGTGCCAGCAGCGGGGACAGGGACGAGCAGTACTTC. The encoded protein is CASSGDRDEQYF.

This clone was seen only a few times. CDR3 region: CASSPTGYEQYF. The CDR3 DNA reads as TGTGCCAGCAGCCCTACAGGTTACGAGCAGTACTTC. The genes are TRBV7-8 and TRBJ2-7; a possible D gene is TRBD1 (5 bases). Germline V CDR1 and CDR2: SGHVS, FQNEAQ. This CDR3 has 12 residues. V was pared by 5 bases and J by 4 bases, with 9 bases between.

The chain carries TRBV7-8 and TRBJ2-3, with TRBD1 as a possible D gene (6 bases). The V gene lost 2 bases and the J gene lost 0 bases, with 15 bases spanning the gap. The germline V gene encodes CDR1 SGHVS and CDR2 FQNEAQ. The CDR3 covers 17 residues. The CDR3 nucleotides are TGTGCCAGCAGCTTACCAACAGGGAAATCTAGCACAGATACGCAGTATTTT. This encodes CASSLPTGKSSTDTQYF.

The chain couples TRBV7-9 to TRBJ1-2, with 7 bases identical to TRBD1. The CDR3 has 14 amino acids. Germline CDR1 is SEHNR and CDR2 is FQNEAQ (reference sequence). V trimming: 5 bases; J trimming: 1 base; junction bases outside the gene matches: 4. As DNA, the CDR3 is TGTGCCAGCAGCCAGGGACAGCTTAACTATGGCTACACCTTC. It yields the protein CASSQGQLNYGYTF.

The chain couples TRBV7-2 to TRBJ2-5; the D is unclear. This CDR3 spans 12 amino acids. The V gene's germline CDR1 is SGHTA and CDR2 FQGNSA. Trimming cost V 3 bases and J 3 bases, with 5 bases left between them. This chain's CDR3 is CASSLFKETQYF. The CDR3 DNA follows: TGTGCCAGCAGCTTGTTTAAAGAGACCCAGTACTTC.

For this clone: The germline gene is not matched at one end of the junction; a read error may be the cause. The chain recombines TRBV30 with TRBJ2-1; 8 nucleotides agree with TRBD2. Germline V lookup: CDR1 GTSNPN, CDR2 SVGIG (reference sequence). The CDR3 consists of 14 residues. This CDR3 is CAWRRGAAYNEQFF. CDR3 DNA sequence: TGTGCCTGGCGGCGGGGGGCCGCCTATAATGAGCAGTTCTTC.

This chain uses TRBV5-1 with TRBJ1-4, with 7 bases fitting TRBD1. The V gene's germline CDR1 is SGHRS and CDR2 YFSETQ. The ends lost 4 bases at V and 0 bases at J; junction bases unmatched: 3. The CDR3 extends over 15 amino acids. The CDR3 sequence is CASSIGQATNEKLFF. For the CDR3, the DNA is TGCGCCAGCAGCATAGGACAGGCAACTAATGAAAAACTGTTTTTT.

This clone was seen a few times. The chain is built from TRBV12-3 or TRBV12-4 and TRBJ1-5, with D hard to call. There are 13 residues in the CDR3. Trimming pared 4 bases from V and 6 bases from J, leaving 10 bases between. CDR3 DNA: TGTGCCAGCAGTTCAGCAGTGCGTCAGCCCCAGCATTTT. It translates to CASSSAVRQPQHF.

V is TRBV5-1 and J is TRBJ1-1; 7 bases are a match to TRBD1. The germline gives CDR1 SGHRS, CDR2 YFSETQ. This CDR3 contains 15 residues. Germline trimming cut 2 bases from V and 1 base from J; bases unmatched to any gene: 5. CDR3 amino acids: CASSFTGTENTEAFF. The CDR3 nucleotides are TGCGCCAGCAGCTTTACCGGGACAGAGAACACTGAAGCTTTCTTT. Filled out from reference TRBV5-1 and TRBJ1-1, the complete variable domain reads KAGVTQTPRYLIKTRGQQVTLSCSPISGHRSVSWYQQTPGQGLQFLFEYFSETQRNKGNFPGRFSGRQFSNSRSEMNVSTLELGDSALYLCASSFTGTENTEAFFGQGTRLTVV.

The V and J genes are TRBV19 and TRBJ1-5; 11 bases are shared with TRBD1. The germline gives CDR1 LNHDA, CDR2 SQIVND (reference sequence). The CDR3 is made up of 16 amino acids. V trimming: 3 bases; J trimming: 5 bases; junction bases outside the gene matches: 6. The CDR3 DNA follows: TGTGCCAGTAGTATCCAGGACAGGGGGCGGCATCAGCCCCAGCATTTT. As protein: CASSIQDRGRHQPQHF.

This CDR3 is CASSFTRDINEKLFF. The DNA for the CDR3 is TGTGCCAGCAGTTTCACCCGGGACATCAATGAAAAACTGTTTTTT. This sequence joins TRBV28 and TRBJ1-4, with TRBD1 as a possible D gene (6 bases). The CDR3 contains 15 residues. The V gene lost 3 bases and the J gene lost 5 bases, with 13 bases spanning the gap. Germline CDR1 reads MDHEN; CDR2 reads SYDVKM.